This T cell receptor (beta chain) was sequenced during a study of cytomegalovirus exposure and HLA in healthy donors. Study observations and caveats: Some public TCRs appeared in many individuals, while most sequences were rare. Subsequent analysis found a tendency for first-cohort TCR clusters to co-occur within the 120 or so validation repertoires. The study listed approximately 170 cytomegalovirus-associated TCR beta chains.

Assay: immunoSEQ multiplex PCR; the TCRdb copy retains only in-frame clones and omits some. The sample lists 250,000 to 300,000 clones; 80% to 90% were seen once. This clone was seen only once. Its antigen is unidentified. Per germline, CDR1 LNHDA and CDR2 SQIVND (reference sequence). The CDR3 has 13 residues. Trimming pared 5 bases from V and 4 bases from J, leaving 9 bases between. This receptor was identified in a woman younger than 35 in good health and CMV-seronegative. This chain links TRBV19 with TRBJ1-3; D not certain. The sample taken for sequencing was PBMCs. DNA of the CDR3: TGTGCCAGTAGTGAATTGGGCGGAAACACCATATATTTT. This sequence encodes CASSELGGNTIYF.